The 20 T cell receptor beta chains in this list originate from one sample, sequenced in a study of T cells in women clearing cervical HPV infection. This table comes from immunoSEQ multiplex PCR, and its TCRdb copy is limited to in-frame clones, with some not included. The listing records 35,000 to 45,000 clones. Sequenced input: blood buffy coat. These receptor sequences come from a woman between 18 and 70 years old with a cervical HPV16 infection that either progressed to CIN3+ or cleared (not recorded which).

As concerns this clone: Sequencing ends 3 residues short of the CDR3 end; the germline J gene provides the rest. The chain joins TRBV20-1 to TRBJ2-3, with TRBD2 matching 8 bases. Germline V gives CDR1 DFQATT, CDR2 SNEGSKA (reference sequence). The CDR3 runs 15 residues. The CDR3 sequence is CSASGLAPRGGTQYF. CDR3 DNA (partial): TGCAGTGCTTCCGGACTAGCTCCTCGGGGGGGAACG.

In regard to this clone: The read terminates 3 residues before the CDR3 end, so the remaining end is supplied by the germline J gene. The chain has TRBV7-3 and TRBJ2-5; TRBD2 matches at 7 bases. Per the germline V gene, CDR1 is SGHTA and CDR2 is FQGTGA. The CDR3 has 13 amino acids. The J segment lost 4 bases and the V segment lost 8 bases, leaving 7 bases of the junction unmatched. The CDR3 is CASQAGRGETQYF. CDR3 DNA (partial): TGTGCCAGCCAGGCGGGGAGGGGAGAGACC.

Notes on this clone: The read halts 3 residues ahead of the CDR3 end, with the missing end drawn from the germline J gene. V and J are TRBV2 and TRBJ2-5; tentatively, D is TRBD1 (5 bases). The V gene lost 6 bases and the J gene lost 4 bases, with 15 bases spanning the gap. The CDR3 runs to 14 residues. Germline CDR1 and CDR2: SNHLY and FYNNEI. CDR3 in amino acids: CASSPLARGETQYF. The sequenced part of the CDR3 DNA is TGTGCCAGCAGCCCCTTAGCTAGGGGAGAGACC.

With regard to this clone: From the germline J gene comes the end of the CDR3, since the read stops 3 residues before it. The rearrangement links TRBV28 to TRBJ2-7; 9 bases agree with TRBD2. The CDR3 loop spans 14 amino acids. Germline V gene lookup returns CDR1 MDHEN and CDR2 SYDVKM. Trimming cost V 6 bases and J 5 bases; bases outside gene matches: 8. The CDR3 loop is CASSTSGRLHEQYF. Incomplete CDR3 DNA: TGTGCCAGCAGCACAAGCGGGAGGCTCCACGAG.

Notes on this clone: The CDR3 extends 3 residues past the end of the read, so its final part is completed from the germline J gene. This chain uses TRBV6-2 or TRBV6-3 with TRBJ2-3; tentative D call: TRBD1 (5 bases). CDR1 and CDR2 from the germline V gene are MNHEY and SVGEGT. The CDR3 is 13 residues long. V lost 6 bases to trimming and J lost 2 bases, with 9 bases between them. The CDR3 is CASRQGNTDTQYF. The sequenced part of the CDR3 DNA is TGTGCCAGCAGGCAGGGAAACACAGATACG.

About this clone: Coverage ceases 3 residues before the CDR3 finishes, and the germline J gene fills in the end. This chain connects TRBV5-1 to TRBJ2-2; 11 bases align to TRBD1. With V trimmed by 2 bases and J by 6 bases, 3 bases remained unmatched. Germline V gene sequence: CDR1 SGHRS, CDR2 YFSETQ. CDR3 size: 15 residues. The CDR3: CASSFGQGAPGELFF. The covered CDR3 bases are TGCGCCAGCAGCTTTGGACAGGGGGCCCCCGGGGAG.

Worth noting for this clone: The read gets to within 3 residues of the CDR3 end, and the germline J gene fills in the rest. The chain joins TRBV2 to TRBJ1-2, with D tentatively TRBD1 (5 bases). The germline gives CDR1 SNHLY, CDR2 FYNNEI. There are 14 residues in the CDR3. CDR3 protein: CASSEEAVGGGYTF. The CDR3 bases that were read are TGTGCCAGCAGTGAAGAGGCGGTCGGGGGGGGC.

Details on this clone: The DNA ends 3 residues before the CDR3 does, and the rest of the CDR3 is filled in from the germline J gene. This chain joins TRBV2 and TRBJ2-1; TRBD2 matches 8 bases. Unmatched junction bases numbered 7, after V lost 6 bases and J lost 3 bases. This CDR3 comprises 15 residues. Germline CDR1 is SNHLY and CDR2 is FYNNEI. The CDR3 region is CASRNGLAVYNEQFF. The part of the CDR3 DNA that was read is TGTGCCAGCAGAAATGGACTAGCCGTCTACAATGAG.

On this clone itself: The CDR3 is cut off 3 residues early in the read; its end comes from the germline J gene. The genes are TRBV6-2 or TRBV6-3 and TRBJ2-3, with 8 bases lining up with TRBD2. V dropped 3 bases and J dropped 3; count of bases not matched to a gene: 2. The length of the CDR3 is 14 residues. Germline V gene data show CDR1 as MNHEY and CDR2 as SVGEGT. The DNA read from the CDR3 is TGTGCCAGCAGTTATTCTAGCGGGACAGATACG. Translation gives CASSYSSGTDT. In full, the CDR3 reads CASSYSSGTDTQYF.

In regard to this clone: With the read ending 3 residues before the CDR3 end, the germline J gene is used to fill in that end. The chain joins TRBV20-1 to TRBJ2-5; perhaps D is TRBD1 or TRBD2 (5 bases each). The V end lost 6 bases, the J end lost 4 bases, and 18 bases lay between the germline ends. The CDR3 runs to 14 residues. Germline CDR1 is DFQATT and CDR2 is SNEGSKA (reference sequence). The CDR3 loop reads CSARDSLRGETQYF. The CDR3 DNA, read in part, is TGCAGTGCCCGTGACAGTTTGAGGGGAGAGACC.

The CDR3 region is CASSYGQGLGEQFF. The sequenced CDR3 bases are TGCGCCAGCAGCTACGGACAGGGCTTGGGTGAG. The chain employs TRBV5-1 and TRBJ2-1, with 8 positions matching TRBD1. The read falls 3 residues short of the CDR3 end, and the missing part is taken from the germline J gene. CDR3 length: 14 residues. The trim removed 3 bases at V and 9 bases at J, leaving 8 bases unmatched. Germline loops: CDR1 SGHRS, CDR2 YFSETQ.

A remark on this clone: The read halts 3 residues ahead of the CDR3 end, with the missing end drawn from the germline J gene. The rearrangement links TRBV18 to TRBJ1-1; D possibly corresponds to TRBD1 (6 bases). Germline V gene lookup returns CDR1 KGHSH and CDR2 LQKENI. The CDR3 is 15 residues long. V lost 3 bases and J 0 bases, leaving 11 bases between the germline ends. The CDR3 here is CASSPQGSLNTEAFF. The part of the CDR3 DNA that was read is TGTGCCAGCTCACCGCAGGGGAGTTTGAACACTGAA.

Points on this clone: The CDR3 end is not reached by the read, which stops 3 residues before it; the germline J gene fills it in. The chain couples TRBV28 to TRBJ2-1; D might be TRBD2 (6 bases). The germline V gene has CDR1 MDHEN and CDR2 SYDVKM. This CDR3 has 12 amino acids. Trimming cost V 10 bases and J 9 bases, with 16 bases left between them. The covered CDR3 bases are TGTGCCACGGTAACCGGGACTCTTGAG. It translates to CATVTGTLE. The complete CDR3 reads CATVTGTLEQFF.

Remarks on this clone: Read sequence stops 3 residues before the CDR3 end, and the germline J gene provides the missing end. This chain joins TRBV6-2 or TRBV6-3 and TRBJ1-2; D is unresolved. The CDR3 length is 12 residues. Trimming took off 4 bases at V and 4 bases at J, with 7 bases between the two ends. Germline CDR1 and CDR2: MNHEY and SVGEGT. CDR3 region: CASSFTVYGYTF. CDR3 DNA (partial): TGTGCCAGCAGTTTCACGGTCTATGGC.

In the case of this clone: The sequenced fragment ends 3 residues before the CDR3 boundary, so the rest is inferred from the germline J gene. This chain uses TRBV10-3 with TRBJ2-1; TRBD2 matches 12 bases. Germline V gene data show CDR1 as ENHRY and CDR2 as SYGVKD. The V gene end was trimmed by 7 bases and the J gene end by 9 bases; junction bases not matched to a gene: 7. This CDR3 region has 14 residues. Incomplete CDR3 DNA: TGTGCCATCACTCCTAGCGGGGGGGCCAGTGAG. Translating gives CAITPSGGASE. The CDR3 in its entirety is CAITPSGGASEQFF.

About this clone itself: The CDR3 end falls 3 residues outside the read, so it is completed with the germline J gene. The chain links TRBV18 to TRBJ1-2; D is unclear. The CDR3 totals 15 residues. Germline CDR1 is KGHSH and CDR2 is LQKENI. CDR3 bases read: TGTGCCAGCTCACGAGAAATCCTAGCTGGCAATGAC. Translated, it gives CASSREILAGND. The whole CDR3 protein reads CASSREILAGNDYTF.

To note about this clone: The read terminates 3 residues before the CDR3 end, so the remaining end is supplied by the germline J gene. The V gene is TRBV29-1, the J gene TRBJ1-5; TRBD1 is a possible D gene (5 bases). The CDR3 extends over 13 amino acids. V was trimmed by 4 bases and J by 6 bases, leaving 13 bases between them. Germline CDR1 reads SQVTM; CDR2 reads ANQGSEA. The CDR3 DNA, read in part, is TGCAGCGTTGCGACCATCGGGGGTCAGCCC. Protein product: CSVATIGGQP. The entire CDR3 reads CSVATIGGQPQHF.

To note about this clone: The read falls 3 residues short of the CDR3 end, and the missing part is taken from the germline J gene. This chain links TRBV23-1 with TRBJ2-1, with a possible D match to TRBD1 (5 bases). TRBV23-1 is identified as an open reading frame with a role that is uncertain. Deletions cut 2 bases from V and 8 bases from J, with 16 bases between. This CDR3 comprises 15 residues. CDR3 DNA, as far as it was read: TGCGCCAGCAGTCAAAAGGGCAAGGGGCCACATGAG. Translating gives CASSQKGKGPHE. The whole CDR3 protein reads CASSQKGKGPHEQFF.

Concerning this clone itself: Read coverage stops 3 residues before the CDR3 terminus; the germline J gene supplies the remainder. The J gene is TRBJ1-1, the V gene TRBV5-4; D is unclear. Germline V gene sequence: CDR1 SGHNT, CDR2 YYREEE (reference sequence). This CDR3 has 14 residues. V lost 0 bases and J 1 base, leaving 7 bases between the germline ends. CDR3 loop: CASSLEVANTEAFF. Incomplete CDR3 DNA: TGTGCCAGCAGCTTGGAGGTGGCGAACACTGAA.

As concerns this clone: The read comes to an end 3 residues before the CDR3 does, leaving the germline J gene to fill in the end. The chain has TRBV5-1 and TRBJ1-1; no reliable D call. Per the germline V gene, CDR1 is SGHRS and CDR2 is YFSETQ. The CDR3 has 16 amino acids. V lost 1 base to trimming and J lost 2 bases, with 15 bases between them. CDR3 DNA (partial): TGCGCCAGCAGCTTGATAGGCGGGGTAATAAACACTGAA. It is translated as CASSLIGGVINTE. The full CDR3 sequence reads CASSLIGGVINTEAFF.